This is a list of T cell receptor beta chains from one sample in a study of T cell changes during pregnancy in multiple sclerosis. Sequenced by immunoSEQ multiplex PCR; TCRdb stores in-frame clones only, minus some. The profile shows some 60,000 clones, roughly nine tenths of them singletons. Sequencing used peripheral blood, obtained in the first trimester of pregnancy. The receptor source for this set is a female donor in good health, enrolled as a control in a pregnancy study. CDR3s include the opening cysteine and the closing phenylalanine or tryptophan. The D gene is left open where the match is weak. Clone size appears in some rows only: once, few, many, or a class for an expanded clone.

abundance	d_gene	j_gene	v_gene	CDR3aa	CDR3nt
-	-	TRBJ2-2	TRBV7-2	CASSPSTGITGELFF	TGTGCCAGCAGCCCCTCAACAGGAATCACCGGGGAGCTGTTTTTT
-	TRBD1	TRBJ1-1	TRBV5-1	CASSTDRVTEAFF	TGCGCCAGCAGCACGGACAGGGTAACTGAAGCTTTCTTT
-	-	TRBJ2-1	TRBV6-1	CASSEQVNEQFF	TGTGCCAGCAGTGAGCAGGTCAATGAGCAGTTCTTC
few	-	TRBJ2-7	TRBV2	CASDEPFRYEQYF	TGTGCCAGCGATGAGCCCTTCCGCTACGAGCAGTACTTC
-	TRBD2	TRBJ2-7	TRBV7-2	CASSVEPGLAYEQYF	TGTGCCAGCAGCGTAGAACCGGGACTAGCGTACGAGCAGTACTTC
once	-	TRBJ1-6	TRBV5-6	CASSPTLSSYNSPLHF	TGTGCCAGCAGCCCGACACTGAGCTCCTATAATTCACCCCTCCACTTT
-	TRBD2	TRBJ2-1	TRBV4-2	CASSQSMSSGYNEQFF	TGTGCCAGCAGCCAATCTATGTCTAGCGGTTACAATGAGCAGTTCTTC
-	-	TRBJ1-2	TRBV21-1	CASTETEGYTF	TGTGCCAGCACGGAGACGGAAGGCTACACCTTC
-	-	TRBJ1-1	TRBV25-1	CASSIGENTEAFF	TGTGCCAGCAGTATCGGAGAGAACACTGAAGCTTTCTTT
-	-	TRBJ1-3	TRBV2	CASRGLGLYTIYF	TGTGCCAGCAGGGGTTTGGGGCTATACACCATATATTTT
-	-	TRBJ1-6	TRBV6-6	CASSLTQVNSPLHF	TGTGCCAGCAGTCTGACCCAGGTCAATTCACCCCTCCACTTT
-	-	TRBJ1-1	TRBV6-5	CASSYSAVMNTEAFF	TGTGCCAGCAGTTACTCTGCAGTTATGAACACTGAAGCTTTCTTT
-	-	TRBJ1-1	TRBV9	CASSPMTAEAFF	TGTGCCAGCAGCCCCATGACAGCTGAAGCTTTCTTT
few	TRBD2	TRBJ2-7	TRBV7-9	CASSFRTSDEQYF	TGTGCCAGCAGCTTCCGGACTAGTGACGAGCAGTACTTC
-	-	TRBJ2-2	TRBV2	CATRVVPNTGELFF	TGTGCCACCCGGGTCGTCCCGAACACCGGGGAGCTGTTTTTT
-	TRBD1	TRBJ1-5	TRBV11-2	CASSLGQEGPQHF	TGTGCCAGCAGCCTAGGACAGGAAGGGCCCCAGCATTTT
-	-	TRBJ2-1	TRBV9	CASSPYAEQFF	TGTGCCAGCAGCCCCTATGCTGAGCAGTTCTTC
-	-	TRBJ2-5	TRBV28	CASREGRKETQYF	TGTGCCAGCAGGGAGGGACGTAAAGAGACCCAGTACTTC
-	-	TRBJ2-7	TRBV13	CASSLGDTRGSYEQYF	TGTGCCAGCAGCTTAGGAGATACCAGAGGATCCTACGAGCAGTACTTC
few	-	TRBJ1-2	TRBV2	CASSEVPSSLYGYTF	TGTGCCAGCAGTGAAGTCCCTTCCTCCCTCTATGGCTACACCTTC
-	-	TRBJ1-5	TRBV7-9	CASSMGMGAGQPQHF	TGTGCCAGCAGTATGGGGATGGGGGCAGGTCAGCCCCAGCATTTT
-	TRBD1	TRBJ1-4	TRBV30	CAWSGQGTEKLFF	TGTGCCTGGAGTGGACAGGGAACTGAAAAACTGTTTTTT